This is a list of T cell receptor beta chains from one sample in a study of CD8 T cells in Susac syndrome. In TCRdb, the immunoSEQ multiplex PCR reads were re-called with MiXCR into one record per CDR3 protein. The repertoire holds roughly 150,000 distinct CDR3 sequences, with approximately 94% as singletons. The specimen was CD8+ T cells from PBMCs. These receptors all come from a human donor with multiple sclerosis. CDR3s include the opening cysteine and the closing phenylalanine or tryptophan. D genes are given only for firm matches. Not every row has a clone size; where given, it reads once, few, many or a size class.

abundance,d_gene,j_gene,v_gene,CDR3aa,CDR3nt
NA,TRBD1,TRBJ1-1,TRBV6-5,CASSADRGWTEAFF,TGTGCCAGCAGTGCGGACAGGGGTTGGACTGAAGCTTTCTTT
NA,TRBD2,TRBJ2-3,TRBV4-3,CASSQDGGTSGSTDTQYF,TGCGCCAGCAGCCAAGATGGTGGGACTAGCGGGAGCACAGATACGCAGTATTTT
once,NA,TRBJ2-2,TRBV11-1,CASTPGGGPGELFF,TGTGCCAGCACCCCCGGGGGCGGACCCGGGGAGCTGTTTTTT
NA,NA,TRBJ1-1,TRBV18,CASSSTARRFGEAFF,TGTGCCAGCTCATCCACCGCTAGGAGATTTGGGGAAGCTTTCTTT
NA,NA,TRBJ1-1,TRBV29-1,CSALGGLRTEAFF,TGCAGCGCCCTCGGGGGGCTTAGAACTGAAGCTTTCTTT
NA,NA,TRBJ1-1,TRBV3-1,CASSPGRYTEAFF,TGTGCCAGCAGCCCGGGCAGATACACTGAAGCTTTCTTT
NA,TRBD1,TRBJ1-2,TRBV6-2/TRBV6-3,CASRTDRPVYGYTF,TGTGCCAGCAGGACGGACAGGCCTGTCTATGGCTACACCTTC
NA,NA,TRBJ2-7,TRBV6-4,CASRGVGNYEQYF,TGTGCCAGCAGAGGGGTGGGTAACTACGAGCAGTACTTC
NA,TRBD2,TRBJ2-5,TRBV28,CASSLTSGGVLQETQYF,TGTGCCAGCAGTTTGACTAGCGGGGGGGTGCTCCAAGAGACCCAGTACTTC
NA,NA,TRBJ2-1,TRBV12-3/TRBV12-4,CASSLGQGHEQFF,TGTGCCAGCAGTTTAGGGCAGGGACATGAGCAGTTCTTC
NA,TRBD2,TRBJ2-3,TRBV3-1,CASSQDVLAEVPTDTQYF,TGTGCCAGCAGCCAAGACGTCCTAGCGGAAGTACCCACAGATACGCAGTATTTT
NA,TRBD1,TRBJ1-2,TRBV27,CASSPDRVWSGYTF,TGTGCCAGCAGCCCAGACAGGGTTTGGAGTGGCTACACCTTC
once,NA,TRBJ1-6,TRBV5-4,CASSLYGWVNSPLHF,TGTGCCAGCAGCTTGTATGGATGGGTAAATTCACCCCTCCACTTT
NA,NA,TRBJ1-1,TRBV29-1,CSVEVGSRSRRGSTTEAFF,TGCAGCGTTGAAGTCGGGAGTAGGTCCAGGAGAGGGAGTACCACTGAAGCTTTCTTT